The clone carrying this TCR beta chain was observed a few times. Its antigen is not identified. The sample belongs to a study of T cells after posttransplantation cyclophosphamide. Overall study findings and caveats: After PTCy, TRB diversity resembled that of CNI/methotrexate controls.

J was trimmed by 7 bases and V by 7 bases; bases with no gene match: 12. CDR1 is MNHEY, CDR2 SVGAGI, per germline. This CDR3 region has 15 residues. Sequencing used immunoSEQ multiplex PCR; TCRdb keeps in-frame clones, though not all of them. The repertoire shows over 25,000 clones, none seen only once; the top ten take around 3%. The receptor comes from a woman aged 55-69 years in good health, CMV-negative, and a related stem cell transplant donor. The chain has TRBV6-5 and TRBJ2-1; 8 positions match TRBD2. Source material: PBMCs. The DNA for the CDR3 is TGTGCCAGCATTCGAGCGGGAGCTGCTGATAATGAGCAGTTCTTC. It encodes CASIRAGAADNEQFF.